This T cell receptor beta chain was profiled in a study of beta chain features in type 1 diabetes. For the study at large: Nearly 110,000,000 sorted cells were examined across all samples.

A CD45RO/CCR7/CD25/CD127/CD95/CD27 panel sorted naive, central memory, regulatory and stem cell-like memory CD4+ cells. General study results and limits: TCRB CDR3s were moderately but significantly shorter in Type 1 diabetes patients in all four CD4+ subsets. Short templates might get an advantage during PCR, and this would be equal in patients and controls.

cDNA synthesis used the whole RNA isolate, giving expressed TCRB sequences. The table came from immunoSEQ multiplex PCR; TCRdb's copy has only in-frame clones and leaves some out. Here the sample spans around 710,000 clones, 12% being singletons. Germline loops: CDR1 MNHNY, CDR2 SVGAGI (reference sequence). This CDR3 has 16 residues. V gave up 5 bases and J gave up 8 bases, with 24 bases separating them. In its sample, this clone was seen a few times. Its antigen remains unknown. This clonotype was sampled from a man younger than 45 with type 1 diabetes. V is TRBV6-6 and J is TRBJ1-2; D gene unclear. Sequencing input: naive CD4+ T cells from blood. The CDR3 spells CASSQQTGRGSLGYTF. Written as DNA, the CDR3 is TGTGCCAGCAGTCAACAGACGGGAAGAGGATCGCTAGGCTACACCTTC.